Listed here are 20 T cell receptor beta chains from one sample, sequenced in a study of regulatory T cells in long-lasting Graves disease. The time point was: newly diagnosed GD, antithyroid drugs for less than 3 months. There was RNA extracted from PBMCs, and the TCR library was made from it. For TCR beta, libraries came from iRepertoire HTBI primers and Arm-PCR of CDR3 regions. One entry per CDR3 protein results from TCRdb running MiXCR on the multiplex PCR reads. The sample carries 510,000 or so distinct CDR3 sequences, about 12% recorded once. Another study also made use of these data, one on T cells in Graves' hyperthyroidism and ophthalmopathy.

Sequenced material: peripheral blood mononuclear cells (PBMCs), taken at new diagnosis, from a patient treated with antithyroid drugs. The receptors come from a woman in her 30s with Graves disease.

Ten or more counts support this clonotype. V and J are TRBV12-3 or TRBV12-4 and TRBJ2-1; 12 bases map to TRBD1. This CDR3 region has 15 residues. Trimming at V came to 6 bases and at J to 8 bases, leaving 8 bases not matched to a gene. Written as DNA, the CDR3 is TGTGCCAGCAGCCCGGGACAGGGGGCGTGGGATGAGCAGTTCTTC. Amino acids: CASSPGQGAWDEQFF.

This clonotype turned up a few times. CDR3 residues: CASSEKFGSGYEQYF. CDR3 nucleotides: TGCGCCAGCAGTGAGAAATTTGGCAGTGGTTACGAGCAGTACTTC. This sequence joins TRBV10-2 and TRBJ2-7, with unresolved D. V lost 2 bases and J lost 4, with 15 bases in between. Germline CDR1 and CDR2: WSHSY and SAAADI. The CDR3 has 15 amino acids.

This clonotype was counted only a few times. The chain joins TRBV29-1 to TRBJ2-1; the D gene could be TRBD1 or TRBD2 (5 bases each). The CDR3 length is 13 residues. The germline V gene encodes CDR1 SQVTM and CDR2 ANQGSEA. V was pared by 7 bases and J by 7 bases, with 17 bases between. CDR3 sequence reads: CSARVAGVNEQFF. The CDR3 DNA reads TGCAGCGCCAGGGTGGCGGGTGTAAATGAGCAGTTCTTC.

This clonotype was recorded many times. A much bigger clone sits one base away, suggesting this may be a read error. This chain joins TRBV11-2 and TRBJ2-5; D is perhaps TRBD2 (5 bases). The V gene lost 5 bases and the J gene lost 2 bases, with 9 bases spanning the gap. Germline loops: CDR1 SGHAT, CDR2 FQNNGV. The CDR3 extends over 13 amino acids. The CDR3 bases are TGTGCCAGCAGCCACGGGATACAAGAGACCCAGTACTTC. Translating gives CASSHGIQETQYF.

In its sample, this clonotype was seen a few times. The genes are TRBV7-9 and TRBJ1-4; TRBD1 matches at 11 bases. V lost 8 bases, J lost 3 bases, and 17 bases stayed unmatched. CDR1 is SEHNR and CDR2 is FQNEAQ in the germline V gene (reference sequence). This CDR3 region has 19 residues. CDR3 residues: CASGPPRGGQGVSNEKLFF. The CDR3 DNA is TGTGCCAGCGGGCCTCCCCGCGGGGGACAGGGGGTATCTAATGAAAAACTGTTTTTT.

This chain links TRBV2 with TRBJ1-2, with unresolved D. The CDR3 runs 13 residues. Per the germline V gene, CDR1 is SNHLY and CDR2 is FYNNEI. V was trimmed by 4 bases and J by 3 bases, leaving 9 bases between them. The DNA for the CDR3 is TGTGCCAGCAGTGCCATAAACTACTATGGCTACACCTTC. It translates to CASSAINYYGYTF. The whole variable domain, remainder taken from reference TRBV2 and TRBJ1-2, is EPEVTQTPSHQVTQMGQEVILRCVPISNHLYFYWYRQILGQKVEFLVSFYNNEISEKSEIFDDQFSVERPDGSNFTLKIRSTKLEDSAMYFCASSAINYYGYTFGSGTRLTVV.

In this sample, this clonotype turned up a few times. The chain joins TRBV15 to TRBJ2-7; D tentatively fits TRBD1 or TRBD2 (5 bases each). Trimming took 3 bases from V and 2 from J, leaving 11 bases between them. Looked up from germline, CDR1 is LNHNV and CDR2 is YYDKDF (reference sequence). The CDR3 covers 14 residues. CDR3 DNA: TGTGCCACCAGCAGGGGGGACGGACCCTACGAGCAGTACTTC. Its translation: CATSRGDGPYEQYF.

This chain joins TRBV4-2 and TRBJ2-7; D is ambiguous. With 6 bases removed from V and 3 bases from J, the gap between germline ends came to 12 bases. CDR3 length: 13 amino acids. Germline V gives CDR1 LGHNA, CDR2 YNFKEQ. The CDR3, as DNA: TGTGCCAGCAGAAAGACGGATAACTACGAGCAGTACTTC. It is translated as CASRKTDNYEQYF.

In regard to this clonotype: A much larger clone lies one base from this, so it may be a read error. The V gene is TRBV3-1, the J gene TRBJ1-6; D gene uncertain. Trimming took off 3 bases at V and 10 bases at J, with 19 bases between the two ends. The germline gives CDR1 LGHDT, CDR2 YNNKEL (reference sequence). The CDR3 runs 16 residues. This chain's CDR3 is CASSHGPNAPLSPLHF. The CDR3 nucleotides are TGTGCCAGCAGCCACGGCCCAAACGCCCCCCTCTCACCCCTCCACTTT.

The chain combines TRBV10-3 with TRBJ2-2, with 8 bases fitting TRBD2. This CDR3 is 14 amino acids long. V shed 11 bases, J shed 1 base, and the junction held 6 bases outside the gene matches. The V gene's germline CDR1 is ENHRY and CDR2 SYGVKD. The CDR3 here is CAVRAGVNTGELFF. The CDR3 nucleotides read TGTGCCGTTAGAGCGGGAGTGAACACCGGGGAGCTGTTTTTT.

This clonotype was seen many times. The chain couples TRBV24-1 to TRBJ2-3; 7 bases align to TRBD2. CDR3 length: 14 residues. CDR1 is KGHDR and CDR2 is SFDVKD in the germline V gene. V shed 10 bases and J 5 bases; nucleotides not matched to a gene: 11. The CDR3 bases are TGTGCCACAGCAGGGACGGGAGGACTAGATACGCAGTATTTT. Translating gives CATAGTGGLDTQYF.

The rearrangement links TRBV20-1 to TRBJ2-3; D is possibly TRBD2 (5 bases). The V gene's germline CDR1 is DFQATT and CDR2 SNEGSKA (reference sequence). This CDR3 comprises 16 residues. Deletions cut 3 bases from V and 2 bases from J, with 18 bases between. CDR3 DNA sequence: TGCAGTGCTAGGGTGAGAGGGCGGCAATTCACAGATACGCAGTATTTT. This sequence encodes CSARVRGRQFTDTQYF.

This clonotype was recorded many times. The rearrangement joins TRBV2 to TRBJ2-3, with 7 bases identical to TRBD2. Germline V CDR1 and CDR2: SNHLY, FYNNEI. The CDR3 extends over 13 amino acids. V was clipped by 7 bases and J by 2 bases; unmatched bases: 3. The CDR3 reads CASNRLATDTQYF. CDR3 DNA sequence: TGTGCCAGCAATAGACTAGCCACAGATACGCAGTATTTT.

The CDR3 DNA reads TGTGCCACCAGTGATTTCACCCTCGGACAGGGGAAGTTCTTC. It yields the protein CATSDFTLGQGKFF. The chain carries TRBV24-1 and TRBJ2-1; 9 bases line up with TRBD1. The CDR3 spans 14 residues. The V gene end was trimmed by 1 base and the J gene end by 14 bases; junction bases not matched to a gene: 8. Germline CDR1 reads KGHDR; CDR2 reads SFDVKD.

This clonotype was detected many times. CDR3 DNA: TGTGCCAGCAGTCCTTTCGCGGTAACCATCTCTGGCTACACCTTC. Its translation: CASSPFAVTISGYTF. The rearrangement joins TRBV28 to TRBJ1-2; D is undetermined. This CDR3 region has 15 residues. V lost 5 bases, J lost 7 bases, and 20 bases lay in between. Germline values: CDR1 MDHEN, CDR2 SYDVKM.

Notes on this clonotype: It may be a read error: a sequence one base away is much more abundant. The limits of the CDR3 on the DNA are not certain, so only TCRdb's listed CDR3 is given. This chain connects TRBV6-1 to TRBJ1-1; the DNA was not used to check the table's D call, TRBD1. CDR1 is MNHNS and CDR2 is SASEGT in the germline V gene. A total of 15 residues make up the CDR3, ends included. CDR3 residues: CASSTSDSLNAEAFF.

V gene TRBV4-1 combines with J gene TRBJ1-4, with D possibly matching TRBD1 (5 bases). Germline V gene lookup returns CDR1 MGHRA and CDR2 YSYEKL. V lost 3 bases and J 8 bases, leaving 19 bases between the germline ends. The CDR3 consists of 16 residues. CDR3 in DNA: TGCGCCAGCAGCCACGCTGGGTTCGGGGGAAAAGAAAAACTGTTTTTT. Amino acid sequence: CASSHAGFGGKEKLFF.

This clonotype has at least ten counts. The V gene is TRBV10-2, the J gene TRBJ2-7; 9 bases line up with TRBD2. The CDR3 spans 14 residues. The V and J ends lost 8 bases and 3 bases, in that order; junction bases with no gene match: 8. Germline values: CDR1 WSHSY, CDR2 SAAADI. The CDR3 loop reads CASAGLAYNYEQYF. The CDR3 nucleotides are TGCGCCAGCGCCGGACTAGCGTACAACTACGAGCAGTACTTC.

This clonotype has ten or more counts. The V gene is TRBV10-3, the J gene TRBJ2-3; 9 bases agree with TRBD1. Germline V gene data show CDR1 as ENHRY and CDR2 as SYGVKD. The CDR3 spans 14 residues. V was pared by 6 bases and J by 4 bases, with 5 bases of the junction left unmatched. The chain's CDR3 is CAISPGQGPDTQYF. For the CDR3, the DNA is TGTGCCATCAGCCCGGGACAGGGCCCAGATACGCAGTATTTT.

In this sample, this clonotype turned up a few times. V and J are TRBV28 and TRBJ2-7; no firm D call. V was shortened by 6 bases and J by 2 bases, with 14 bases between the two germline ends. Germline V gene lookup returns CDR1 MDHEN and CDR2 SYDVKM. The CDR3 runs 14 residues. CDR3 loop: CASSSNTDTYEQYF. The CDR3 DNA sequence: TGTGCCAGCAGCTCAAATACAGATACCTACGAGCAGTACTTC.